Listed here are 15 T cell receptor beta chains from one sample, sequenced in a study of T cell responses to AZD1222 COVID-19 vaccine. Clones were sequenced by immunoSEQ multiplex PCR, and TCRdb holds only the in-frame ones, with some missing. This sample has 100,000 to 150,000 clones, with more than 70% found just once. The specimen was peripheral blood, collected on day 0 of AZD1222 vaccination. These receptors all come from an adult in good health.

The genes are TRBV23-1 and TRBJ1-1; D is uncertain. TRBV23-1 is reported as an ORF; its role is uncertain. The V and J ends lost 10 bases and 2 bases respectively, with 14 bases between them. The CDR3 runs to 13 residues. CDR3 residues: CATVGHLNTEAFF. The CDR3 nucleotides are TGCGCCACTGTCGGCCATTTAAACACTGAAGCTTTCTTT.

This chain uses TRBV11-3 with TRBJ2-7; 7 bases match TRBD1. The trim removed 3 bases at V and 2 bases at J, leaving 1 base unmatched. The CDR3 loop spans 13 amino acids. Germline V gene lookup returns CDR1 SGHNT and CDR2 YENEEA. The CDR3 loop is CASSFGTAYEQYF. The CDR3 DNA reads as TGTGCCAGCAGCTTCGGGACAGCCTACGAGCAGTACTTC. Supplemented by reference TRBV11-3 and TRBJ2-7, the full variable domain reads EAGVVQSPRYKIIEKKQPVAFWCNPISGHNTLYWYLQNLGQGPELLIRYENEEAVDDSQLPKDRFSAERLKGVDSTLKIQPAELGDSAVYLCASSFGTAYEQYFGPGTRLTVT.

This clone was seen just once. V usage is TRBV9 and J usage is TRBJ1-5; 7 bases line up with TRBD1. CDR3 length: 15 amino acids. V was pared by 2 bases and J by 10 bases, with 12 bases of the junction left unmatched. Germline values: CDR1 SGDLS, CDR2 YYNGEE. CDR3 amino acids: CASSVTGTASSPQHF. The CDR3 nucleotides are TGTGCCAGCAGCGTCACCGGGACAGCATCTTCCCCCCAGCATTTT.

The genes are TRBV11-2 and TRBJ2-5; D assignment may be TRBD1 or TRBD2 (5 bases each). The germline V gene encodes CDR1 SGHAT and CDR2 FQNNGV. Trimming took 5 bases from V and 2 from J, leaving 12 bases between them. CDR3 length equals 14 residues. The CDR3 loop is CASSPLDRQETQYF. In DNA form, the CDR3 reads TGTGCCAGCAGCCCACTAGACAGACAAGAGACCCAGTACTTC.

This clone was seen a handful of times. The chain recombines TRBV21-1 with TRBJ2-2; the table's D call of TRBD1 was not tested on the DNA. TRBV21-1 is a recognized pseudogene. This CDR3 has 16 residues. CDR3 in amino acids: CASSKEAGVRTGELFF. CDR3 DNA: TGTGCCAGCAGCAAAGAGGCAGGGGTAAGGACCGGGGAGCTGTTTTTT.

V gene TRBV6-5 combines with J gene TRBJ1-2; no clear D. Trimming shortened V by 2 bases and J by 2 bases, and 6 bases separated the two germline ends. Per germline, CDR1 MNHEY and CDR2 SVGAGI. The CDR3 is 13 residues long. The CDR3 region has the DNA TGTGCCAGCAGTTACGCGCCCAACTATGGCTACACCTTC. This codes for CASSYAPNYGYTF.

The CDR3 is CASSPLRSPLHF. The CDR3 DNA reads as TGTGCCAGCAGCCCACTCAGGTCACCCCTCCACTTT. This sequence joins TRBV28 and TRBJ1-6; D unresolved. CDR1 is MDHEN and CDR2 is SYDVKM in the germline V gene. V lost 6 bases, J lost 10 bases, and 10 bases lay in between. The CDR3 is 12 amino acids.

The rearrangement uses TRBV6-5 and TRBJ1-2, with D possibly TRBD1 on 6 matching bases. CDR1 MNHEY and CDR2 SVGAGI come from the germline V gene. The CDR3 covers 14 residues. Trimming stripped 8 bases from V and 7 bases from J, with 20 bases between. In DNA, the CDR3 is TGTGCCAGCCGACTGACAGGTGCGTCGGGTGGCTACACCTTC. It encodes CASRLTGASGGYTF.

V is TRBV6-5 and J is TRBJ2-1; D might be TRBD2 (6 bases). The CDR3 length is 15 residues. Germline lookup yields CDR1 MNHEY and CDR2 SVGAGI. Trimming stripped 10 bases from V and 2 bases from J, with 18 bases between. The CDR3 reads CATRSGGTTYNEQFF. Here the CDR3 DNA reads TGTGCCACCAGGAGTGGCGGGACCACCTACAATGAGCAGTTCTTC.

The chain has TRBV7-9 and TRBJ2-2; maybe TRBD2 (6 bases). Germline CDR1 is SEHNR and CDR2 is FQNEAQ (reference sequence). V lost 0 bases and J 0 bases, leaving 11 bases between the germline ends. The CDR3 runs 17 residues. CDR3 sequence: CASSLAGDSSNTGELFF. The CDR3 DNA sequence: TGTGCCAGCAGCTTAGCAGGGGACTCTTCGAACACCGGGGAGCTGTTTTTT.

The chain links TRBV30 to TRBJ1-1; 7 nucleotides match TRBD1. Trimming removed 5 bases from V and 0 bases from J; junction bases left unmatched: 9. The germline gives CDR1 GTSNPN, CDR2 SVGIG (reference sequence). This CDR3 is 15 amino acids long. The CDR3 here is CAWGRGPAMNTEAFF. Written as DNA, the CDR3 is TGTGCCTGGGGGAGGGGGCCGGCGATGAACACTGAAGCTTTCTTT.

The chain employs TRBV30 and TRBJ1-1; D gene uncertain. There are 10 residues in the CDR3. V lost 1 base and J lost 6, with 3 bases in between. Germline V gives CDR1 GTSNPN, CDR2 SVGIG (reference sequence). CDR3 sequence (DNA): TGTGCCTGGAGTGGTCCTGAAGCTTTCTTT. Its protein is CAWSGPEAFF.

V gene TRBV30 combines with J gene TRBJ1-2; 7 bases agree with TRBD1. The J segment lost 4 bases and the V segment lost 3 bases, leaving 2 bases of the junction unmatched. Germline CDR1 GTSNPN, CDR2 SVGIG (reference sequence). The CDR3 covers 12 residues. In DNA form, the CDR3 reads TGTGCCTGGAGAGGGGACAGCTATGGCTACACCTTC. Translated, it gives CAWRGDSYGYTF.

The table lists this clone with a few counts. The J gene is TRBJ1-1, the V gene TRBV7-2; possibly TRBD1 for D (6 bases). CDR1 and CDR2 from the germline V gene are SGHTA and FQGNSA. CDR3 length equals 17 residues. V shed 8 bases and J shed 3 bases, with 25 bases lying between them. The CDR3 sequence: CASPETNRDLRYTEAFF. The CDR3 DNA reads as TGTGCCAGCCCCGAGACAAACAGGGATTTAAGATACACTGAAGCTTTCTTT. The complete variable domain, with remaining parts taken from reference TRBV7-2 and TRBJ1-1, reads GAGVSQSPSNKVTEKGKDVELRCDPISGHTALYWYRQSLGQGLEFLIYFQGNSAPDKSGLPSDRFSAERTGGSVSTLTIQRTQQEDSAVYLCASPETNRDLRYTEAFFGQGTRLTVV.

This chain uses TRBV3-1 (or the pseudogene TRBV3-2) with TRBJ2-5, with TRBD2 identical over 8 bases. Germline V lookup: CDR1 LGHDT, CDR2 YNNKEL (reference sequence). The V segment lost 6 bases and the J segment 9 bases; nucleotides outside the gene matches: 12. The CDR3 is 14 amino acids. The CDR3 loop reads CASSVAGSNGAQYF. The CDR3 nucleotides are TGTGCCAGCAGTGTAGCGGGGTCCAATGGGGCCCAGTACTTC.